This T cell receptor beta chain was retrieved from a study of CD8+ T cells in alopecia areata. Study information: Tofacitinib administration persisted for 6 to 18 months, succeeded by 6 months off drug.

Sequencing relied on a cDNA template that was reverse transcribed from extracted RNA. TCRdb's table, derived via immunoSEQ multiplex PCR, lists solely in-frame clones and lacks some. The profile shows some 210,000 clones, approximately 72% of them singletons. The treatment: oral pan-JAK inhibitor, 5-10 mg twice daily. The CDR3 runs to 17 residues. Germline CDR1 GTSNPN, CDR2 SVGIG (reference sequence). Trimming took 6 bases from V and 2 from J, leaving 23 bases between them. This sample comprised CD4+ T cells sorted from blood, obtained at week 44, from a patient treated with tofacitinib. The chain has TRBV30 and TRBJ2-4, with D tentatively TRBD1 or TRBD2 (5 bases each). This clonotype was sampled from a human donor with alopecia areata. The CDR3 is CACPQGPPGITKNIQYF. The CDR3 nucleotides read TGTGCCTGCCCCCAGGGACCCCCCGGGATAACCAAAAACATTCAGTACTTC.